Below, one T cell receptor (beta chain) is given with its context. This entry is derived from a study of blood T cell repertoires in COVID-19. Those who participated ranged in age from roughly 18 to 90 years and resided in approximately 26 US areas. Grouping used clinical history reported by participants in a survey and questionnaire. Per the original methods: Reference gene primer amplification gave estimated nucleated cell counts. Libraries were prepared by immunoSEQ multiplex PCR; TCRdb keeps only in-frame clonotypes and omits some of them. V and J calls and clone size follow that table, whereas D and trimming were derived from the DNA. The table includes some 200,000 clones, more than 75% detected once. Germline V lookup: CDR1 MRHNA, CDR2 SNTAGT. J gave up 4 bases and V 2 bases, and 4 bases lay outside the gene matches. The CDR3 contains 16 residues.

Sequenced input: PBMCs or T cells enriched from blood (not recorded which). This TCR derives from a man aged 25 to 45 in a cohort exposed to, infected with or recovered from COVID-19 (not recorded which). This chain joins TRBV6-4 and TRBJ2-1; 11 bases match TRBD2. The CDR3 loop is CASSDTGTSGYNEQFF. The CDR3, as DNA: TGTGCCAGCAGTGACACCGGGACTAGCGGTTACAATGAGCAGTTCTTC.